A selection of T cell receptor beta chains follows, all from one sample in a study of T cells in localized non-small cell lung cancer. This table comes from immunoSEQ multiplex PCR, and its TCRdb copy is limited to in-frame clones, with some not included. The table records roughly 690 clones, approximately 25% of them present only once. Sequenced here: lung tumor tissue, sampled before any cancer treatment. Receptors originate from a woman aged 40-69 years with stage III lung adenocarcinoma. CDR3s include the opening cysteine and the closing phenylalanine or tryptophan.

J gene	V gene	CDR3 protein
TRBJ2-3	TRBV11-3	CASSPGSSTSTDTQYF
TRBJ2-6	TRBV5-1	CASSFGTVHPSWSGANVLTF
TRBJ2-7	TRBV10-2	CASSVAGSYEQYF
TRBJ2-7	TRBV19	CASSIRVGRGTDEQYF
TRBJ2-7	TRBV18	CASSQGLLGEQYF
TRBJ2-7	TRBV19	CASSRPGQGTHEQYF
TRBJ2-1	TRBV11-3	CASTRTDRSYNEQFF
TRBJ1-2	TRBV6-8	CASSYGGSGYTF
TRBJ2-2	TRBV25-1	CASSDWQSNTGELFF
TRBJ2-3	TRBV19	CASGPAAGTPDTQYF
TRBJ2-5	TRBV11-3	CASSLGSGRLQETQYF
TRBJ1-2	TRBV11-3	CASSSGALNYGYTF
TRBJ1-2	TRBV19	CASIPGTGGDYGYTF
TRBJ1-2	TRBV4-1	CASSSSRGSGYTF
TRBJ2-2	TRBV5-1	CASSFFTRAGELFF
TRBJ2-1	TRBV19	CASSADRESYNEQFF
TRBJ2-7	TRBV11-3	CASSLGGQGDEQYF
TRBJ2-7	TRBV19	CASSQAVSYEQYF
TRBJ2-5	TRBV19	CASSNQGGNQETQYF
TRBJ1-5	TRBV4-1	CASSQAADPSNQPQHF
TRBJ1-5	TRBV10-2	CASSVTVSQPQHF
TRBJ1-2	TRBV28	CASSLRGSGSSYGYTF
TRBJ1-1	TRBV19	CASKGGNTEAFF
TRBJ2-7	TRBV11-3	CASSVTGGAVYEQYF
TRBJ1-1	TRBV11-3	CASSPAWGRSTEAFF
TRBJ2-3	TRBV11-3	CASSSWFGRTDTQYF
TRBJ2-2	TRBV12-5	CASTDGVVRGTGELFF
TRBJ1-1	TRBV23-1	CASRQRPNTEAFF
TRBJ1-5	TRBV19	CASSIGGYPNQPQHF
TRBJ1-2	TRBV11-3	CASSRGGNSLYGYTF
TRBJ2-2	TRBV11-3	CASSPLGGDTGELFF
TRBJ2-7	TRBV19	CASKTGLASSEEQYF
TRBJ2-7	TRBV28	CASSLGPGQSSSYEQYF
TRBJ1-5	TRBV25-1	CASSDGGWQPQHF
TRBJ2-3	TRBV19	CASSSLRDFGLASTDTQYF
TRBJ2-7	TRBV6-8	CASRQGGGVYEQYF
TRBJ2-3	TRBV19	CASRTQGVTDTQYF
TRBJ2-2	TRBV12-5	CASGLVGELFF
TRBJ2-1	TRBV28	CASSLSGYYNEQFF
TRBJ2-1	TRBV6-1	CASSEGIVVYNEQFF
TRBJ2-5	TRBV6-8	CASSPQTGQGGETQYF
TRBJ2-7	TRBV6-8	CASSPTSRHPYEQYF
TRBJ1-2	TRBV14	CASSQDPGASGGYTF
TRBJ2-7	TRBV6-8	CASSYRTSGYPPYEQYF
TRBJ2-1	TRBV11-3	CASSLTLAGVDNEQFF
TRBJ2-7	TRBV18	CASQGGETNAYEQYF
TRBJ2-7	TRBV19	CATRRENRDEQYF
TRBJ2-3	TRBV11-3	CASSPWTSATDTQYF
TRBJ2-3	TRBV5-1	CASTEGGNRVTDTQYF
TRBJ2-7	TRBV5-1	CASSLVGGRDFYEQYF
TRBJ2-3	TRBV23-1	CANSNSRGGITDTQYF
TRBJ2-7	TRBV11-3	CASSPSTESYEQYF
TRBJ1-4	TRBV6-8	CASKGPSEKLFF